This entry describes one T cell receptor (beta chain). The antigen is not known. Germline V lookup: CDR1 SNHLY, CDR2 FYNNEI. V lost 8 bases to trimming and J lost 5 bases; unmatched junction nucleotides: 8. The CDR3 sequence is 13 residues long. Assay: immunoSEQ multiplex PCR; the TCRdb copy retains only in-frame clones and omits some. The data show roughly 31,000 clones, 86% seen once. This sample stems from a study of T cells in tuberculosis. As for the study in general: IGRA-negative adolescents, IGRA-positive adolescents with latent tuberculosis and adults with active tuberculosis formed this South African cohort.

Time point denoted: new active TB diagnosis, blood taken before or within 7 days of starting treatment. Study-wide results and caveats: Shorter CDR3-alpha in active tuberculosis partly drove smaller distances. Active tuberculosis TCR-alpha repertoires lay closer to GMM-specific TCRs than IGRA-negative controls, suggesting clonal expansion.

The sequencing used PBMCs, collected at tuberculosis diagnosis. The source of this sequence is an adult with tuberculosis. This chain links TRBV2 with TRBJ2-5; 7 positions match TRBD2. The CDR3 region is CASQAGIWETQYF. DNA of the CDR3: TGTGCCAGCCAAGCGGGGATATGGGAGACCCAGTACTTC.